The 12 T cell receptor beta chains given below trace back to one sample, sequenced in a study of shared clonotypes between healthy human individuals. Sequencing used immunoSEQ multiplex PCR; TCRdb keeps in-frame clones, though not all of them. The table records roughly 2,000,000 clones, 90% to 95% of them present only once. As defined, naive CD8 cells were CD45RO-negative and positively selected for CCR7, with terminally differentiated effector memory CD45RA+ cells excluded. The sample consisted of naive CD8+ T cells from PBMCs. The receptors come from a man between 18 and 35 years old in good health. Some clones in this sample may be carry-over from other donors' samples.

The chain couples TRBV9 to TRBJ2-7, with 10 bases fitting TRBD1. Germline CDR1 is SGDLS and CDR2 is YYNGEE. V lost 3 bases to trimming and J lost 3 bases; unmatched junction nucleotides: 6. The CDR3 is made up of 15 amino acids. CDR3 residues: CASSAGWDRGYEQYF. The CDR3 nucleotides are TGTGCCAGCAGCGCTGGCTGGGACAGGGGCTACGAGCAGTACTTC.

A remark on this clone: The same CDR3 arises from other DNA sequences in this sample as well. V usage is TRBV9 and J usage is TRBJ2-2; D is unresolved. The CDR3 is made up of 13 amino acids. Between the trimmed V and J ends, which lost 3 bases and 0 bases, there was a span of 3 bases. In germline, CDR1 is SGDLS, CDR2 YYNGEE. The CDR3 loop is CASSAANTGELFF. The CDR3 DNA sequence: TGTGCCAGCAGCGCAGCGAACACCGGGGAGCTGTTTTTT.

The chain links TRBV7-9 to TRBJ2-5; the D is unclear. The CDR3 is 14 amino acids. Germline assignment: CDR1 SEHNR and CDR2 FQNEAQ (reference sequence). V shed 1 base and J shed 5 bases, with 11 bases lying between them. CDR3 protein: CASSLVLVGETQYF. CDR3 in DNA: TGTGCCAGCAGCTTAGTCCTGGTCGGGGAGACCCAGTACTTC.

As regards this clone: In the same sample, other DNA sequences code for this CDR3. This rearrangement joins TRBV28 to TRBJ2-1; D is unclear. The V and J ends lost 5 bases and 0 bases respectively, with 2 bases between them. The CDR3 totals 12 residues. CDR1 is MDHEN and CDR2 is SYDVKM in the germline V gene. The CDR3 loop reads CASSPSYNEQFF. CDR3 nucleotide sequence: TGTGCCAGCAGTCCCTCCTACAATGAGCAGTTCTTC.

Only a few counts were recorded for this clone. J is TRBJ1-5 and V is TRBV28; D is perhaps TRBD1 (5 bases). CDR1 MDHEN and CDR2 SYDVKM come from the germline V gene. Trimming shortened V by 5 bases and J by 6 bases, and 11 bases separated the two germline ends. The CDR3 is 13 residues long. CDR3 sequence: CASSIRGSQPQHF. The CDR3 DNA follows: TGTGCCAGCAGTATTAGGGGTAGTCAGCCCCAGCATTTT.

The V and J genes are TRBV5-6 and TRBJ2-7; 12 bases map to TRBD2. V shed 3 bases, J shed 3 bases, and the junction held 16 bases outside the gene matches. Germline lookup yields CDR1 SGHDT and CDR2 YYEEEE. The CDR3 runs 19 residues. The DNA for the CDR3 is TGTGCCAGCAGCTGGAGTGGGGGACAGGGACTAGCGGGCATCTACGAGCAGTACTTC. This gives the protein CASSWSGGQGLAGIYEQYF.

The V call is TRBV7-3, the J call TRBJ2-3; TRBD2 matches at 12 bases. There are 15 residues in the CDR3. Germline CDR1 is SGHTA and CDR2 is FQGTGA. The V and J ends lost 6 bases and 6 bases, in that order; junction bases with no gene match: 7. The CDR3 sequence is CASSDTGLAGDTQYF. CDR3 sequence (DNA): TGTGCCAGCAGTGACACAGGACTAGCGGGGGATACGCAGTATTTT.

The chain couples TRBV11-3 to TRBJ2-7; 7 bases map to TRBD2. The CDR3 sequence is 14 residues long. V lost 6 bases, J lost 4 bases, and 9 bases stayed unmatched. Germline V CDR1 and CDR2: SGHNT, YENEEA. For the CDR3, the DNA is TGTGCCAGCAGTACCCGCGGGAGTGGGTACGAGCAGTACTTC. As protein: CASSTRGSGYEQYF.

The chain couples TRBV7-9 to TRBJ2-2; a weak D match, TRBD2 (5 bases). Germline V CDR1 and CDR2: SEHNR, FQNEAQ (reference sequence). The CDR3 length is 16 residues. V was trimmed by 4 bases and J by 7 bases, leaving 19 bases between them. CDR3: CASSSGSRGKVGELFF. In DNA, the CDR3 is TGTGCCAGCAGCTCCGGGTCGAGAGGGAAGGTCGGGGAGCTGTTTTTT.

The chain combines TRBV27 with TRBJ1-2; the D gene is possibly TRBD1 (5 bases). The CDR3 extends over 16 amino acids. The germline V gene encodes CDR1 MNHEY and CDR2 SMNVEV (reference sequence). V was pared by 2 bases and J by 5 bases, with 18 bases between. CDR3 residues: CASSLRAGQAMYGYTF. The CDR3 nucleotides are TGTGCCAGCAGTTTAAGAGCAGGGCAGGCCATGTATGGCTACACCTTC.

The V gene is TRBV21-1, the J gene TRBJ2-7; the table's D call TRBD2 went unverified against the DNA. TRBV21-1 is annotated as a pseudogene. The CDR3 sequence is 14 residues long. The CDR3 nucleotides are TGTGCCAGCAGCAAGGGGACTAGGGGCTACGAGCAGTACTTC. This gives the protein CASSKGTRGYEQYF.

About this clone: Compared with germline, one end of the junction differs, possibly owing to a read error. V and J are TRBV5-4 and TRBJ2-4; 7 bases match TRBD2. The CDR3 has 15 amino acids. In germline, CDR1 is SGHNT, CDR2 YYREEE (reference sequence). The CDR3 region is CANSLKRESKNIQYF. In DNA form, the CDR3 reads TGTGCCAACAGCTTGAAGCGGGAATCTAAAAACATTCAGTACTTC. Full variable domain (rest looked up from reference TRBV5-4 and TRBJ2-4): ETGVTQSPTHLIKTRGQQVTLRCSSQSGHNTVSWYQQALGQGPQFIFQYYREEENGRGNFPPRFSGLQFPNYSSELNVNALELDDSALYLCANSLKRESKNIQYFGAGTRLSVL.